This T cell receptor beta chain is from a study of T cell repertoires in cytomegalovirus infection. Study conclusions and caveats: What dominated the ex vivo response were HLA-C-restricted CMV-specific TCR beta clonotypes.

About this clonotype itself: The antigen is not known.

The CDR3 is 13 amino acids. V lost 6 bases and J lost 1, with 9 bases in between. Germline CDR1 and CDR2: MNHEY and SVGAGI. TCRdb passed the reads through MiXCR, listing each CDR3 protein once. The data hold some 940,000 distinct CDR3 sequences, with roughly a third observed a single time. The clonotype comes from a human donor in good health (CMV status not recorded). Some clones in this sample may be carry-over from other donors' samples. This sequence joins TRBV6-5 and TRBJ1-1; D is unclear. The sample consisted of cultured CD8+ T cells from PBMCs, taken from culture after CMV antigen stimulation. The CDR3: CASRSPENTEAFF. Here the CDR3 DNA reads TGTGCCAGCAGGAGTCCGGAGAACACTGAAGCTTTCTTT.